This passage covers 26 T cell receptor beta chains from one sample sequenced in a study of graft-versus-host responses after intestinal transplantation. TCRdb keeps only in-frame clones here, not all; method: immunoSEQ multiplex PCR. The repertoire has over 80,000 clones, about nine tenths of them found once; the top ten carry roughly 0.2%. Their cognate antigens are unknown. Sequenced material: unstimulated CD4+ T cells sorted from spleen or lymph node cells, taken before transplant. These receptor sequences come from a human donor who was the organ donor for an intestinal transplant.

This chain uses TRBV7-3 with TRBJ1-1; 9 nucleotides line up with TRBD1. The CDR3 runs to 17 residues. In germline, CDR1 is SGHTA, CDR2 FQGTGA. The trim removed 5 bases at V and 1 base at J, leaving 11 bases unmatched. CDR3: CASSETGGAGGNTEAFF. The CDR3 nucleotides are TGTGCCAGCAGCGAAACAGGGGGCGCGGGGGGGAACACTGAAGCTTTCTTT.

This clone was found a few times. This chain joins TRBV7-9 and TRBJ1-3; 12 nucleotides align to TRBD1. Per the germline V gene, CDR1 is SEHNR and CDR2 is FQNEAQ (reference sequence). The trim removed 4 bases at V and 1 base at J, leaving 2 bases unmatched. This CDR3 is 16 amino acids long. The CDR3 loop is CASSWGQGASGNTIYF. The CDR3 bases are TGTGCCAGCAGCTGGGGACAGGGGGCATCTGGAAACACCATATATTTT. The full variable domain, in which reference TRBV7-9 and TRBJ1-3 provide the parts outside the CDR3, is DTGVSQNPRHKITKRGQNVTFRCDPISEHNRLYWYRQTLGQGPEFLTYFQNEAQLEKSRLLSDRFSAERPKGSFSTLEIQRTEQGDSAMYLCASSWGQGASGNTIYFGEGSWLTVV.

The V gene is TRBV29-1, the J gene TRBJ2-7, with 10 bases aligning to TRBD1. The CDR3 has 16 amino acids. Losses at the gene ends were 1 base for V and 2 bases for J; bases not matched to a gene: 8. Germline V gene lookup returns CDR1 SQVTM and CDR2 ANQGSEA. The CDR3 nucleotides are TGCAGCGTTGAAGGGTATCGGGACAGGGGAACCTACGAGCAGTACTTC. It is translated as CSVEGYRDRGTYEQYF.

Remarks on this clone: At one boundary the junction diverges from the germline segment, which might be a read error. This sequence joins TRBV6-5 and TRBJ2-1; D is possibly TRBD1 (5 bases). Germline-derived CDR1 and CDR2 are MNHEY and SVGAGI. This CDR3 spans 15 amino acids. CDR3 in DNA: TGTGCCAGCAGAAGTCGACAGACGGTGTACAATAAGCAGTTCTTC. Amino acid sequence: CASRSRQTVYNKQFF.

The chain recombines TRBV19 with TRBJ1-5; the D is unclear. Germline assignment: CDR1 LNHDA and CDR2 SQIVND (reference sequence). The CDR3 has 13 residues. The V gene lost 5 bases and the J gene lost 7 bases, with 12 bases spanning the gap. CDR3 protein: CASSVSAGQPQHF. The CDR3 coding sequence is TGTGCCAGTAGTGTCTCCGCGGGGCAGCCCCAGCATTTT.

The chain combines TRBV6-5 with TRBJ2-4; tentatively, D is TRBD2 (5 bases). CDR3 length equals 14 residues. The V end lost 6 bases, the J end lost 7 bases, and 16 bases lay between the germline ends. CDR1 is MNHEY and CDR2 is SVGAGI in the germline V gene. The CDR3 loop reads CASSETKRRNIQYF. The CDR3 nucleotides are TGTGCCAGCAGCGAAACCAAAAGGAGGAACATTCAGTACTTC.

The chain joins TRBV4-2 to TRBJ2-2; 10 bases are a match to TRBD2. The CDR3 contains 15 residues. The V and J ends lost 2 bases and 3 bases, in that order; junction bases with no gene match: 0. In germline, CDR1 is LGHNA, CDR2 YNFKEQ. This chain's CDR3 is CASSQLAGDTGELFF. The CDR3 nucleotides are TGTGCCAGCAGCCAACTAGCGGGGGACACCGGGGAGCTGTTTTTT.

The V call is TRBV27, the J call TRBJ1-2, with D possibly being TRBD1 (5 bases). V lost 0 bases to trimming and J lost 4 bases, with 9 bases between them. The V gene's germline CDR1 is MNHEY and CDR2 SMNVEV (reference sequence). The CDR3 extends over 14 amino acids. CDR3 sequence (DNA): TGTGCCAGCAGTTTATCCCGCAGGGCCTATGGCTACACCTTC. This encodes CASSLSRRAYGYTF.

This CDR3 reads CASSLGQGATRETQYF. The CDR3 coding sequence is TGTGCCAGCAGCTTAGGACAAGGGGCAACGAGGGAGACCCAGTACTTC. The V gene is TRBV7-9, the J gene TRBJ2-5, with D perhaps matching TRBD1 (5 bases). The germline V and J ends were trimmed by 1 base and 5 bases, with 17 bases remaining between them. Germline CDR1 SEHNR, CDR2 FQNEAQ (reference sequence). CDR3 length equals 16 residues.

The chain carries TRBV7-9 and TRBJ1-2; D might be TRBD1 (6 bases). Germline V gene data show CDR1 as SEHNR and CDR2 as FQNEAQ (reference sequence). This CDR3 has 12 residues. Trimming pared 2 bases from V and 10 bases from J, leaving 11 bases between. In DNA form, the CDR3 reads TGTGCCAGCAGCTTAAGGCAGGGGCTCTACACCTTC. Its protein is CASSLRQGLYTF.

The CDR3: CASSPRRVQQPQHF. In nucleotides, the CDR3 is TGTGCCAGCAGTCCCCGCAGGGTGCAGCAGCCCCAGCATTTT. The V gene is TRBV28, the J gene TRBJ1-5, with a tentative D call TRBD1 (5 bases). CDR1 and CDR2 (germline): MDHEN, SYDVKM. Trimming cost V 5 bases and J 7 bases, with 15 bases left between them. This CDR3 is 14 amino acids long.

The CDR3 nucleotides are TGCGCCAGCAGCCAACCCGGGACAGGATCTGCCGAGCAGTACTTC. Protein: CASSQPGTGSAEQYF. V is TRBV4-1 and J is TRBJ2-7; 8 positions agree with TRBD1. This CDR3 spans 15 amino acids. After removal of 2 bases from V and 6 bases from J, the junction contained 9 bases not matched to a gene. CDR1 is MGHRA and CDR2 is YSYEKL in the germline V gene.

This chain links TRBV7-9 with TRBJ2-3; tentatively, D is TRBD2 (6 bases). From germline, CDR1 is SEHNR and CDR2 FQNEAQ (reference sequence). This CDR3 spans 15 amino acids. Trimming removed 7 bases at V and 6 bases at J, with 20 bases between. CDR3 DNA: TGTGCCAGCACCCTTGTCGGCGGGGTGGGTGATACGCAGTATTTT. This codes for CASTLVGGVGDTQYF.

V is TRBV5-4 and J is TRBJ2-2; D is unresolved. The CDR3 consists of 13 residues. V gave up 2 bases and J gave up 8 bases, with 10 bases separating them. Looked up from germline, CDR1 is SGHNT and CDR2 is YYREEE (reference sequence). In DNA form, the CDR3 reads TGTGCCAGCAGCTTAGACTCAGTGGGGGAGCTGTTTTTT. Protein: CASSLDSVGELFF.

This clone has more than one count but fewer than ten. V gene TRBV4-3 combines with J gene TRBJ1-4; TRBD1 aligns across 8 bases. The V and J ends lost 0 bases and 0 bases, in that order; junction bases with no gene match: 9. The CDR3 is 19 amino acids. Germline V gene sequence: CDR1 LGHNA, CDR2 YSLEER. CDR3 coding DNA: TGCGCCAGCAGCCAAGAAATGGACAGGGAATGGGCAACTAATGAAAAACTGTTTTTT. This translates into CASSQEMDREWATNEKLFF.

This chain joins TRBV11-2 and TRBJ2-5; TRBD2 agrees at 9 bases. Germline lookup yields CDR1 SGHAT and CDR2 FQNNGV. V was clipped by 0 bases and J by 3 bases; unmatched bases: 11. The CDR3 is 18 amino acids. CDR3 nucleotide sequence: TGTGCCAGCAGCTTAGATTGGGATAGCGGGGGTGTAAAAGAGACCCAGTACTTC. It encodes CASSLDWDSGGVKETQYF.

Note on this clone: The sample has other DNA sequences that encode this CDR3 too. The chain has TRBV5-4 and TRBJ1-2, with D perhaps TRBD1 (6 bases). The V end was cut by 4 bases, the J end by 7 bases, with 14 bases between. CDR1 and CDR2 from the germline V gene are SGHNT and YYREEE (reference sequence). The CDR3 is 13 residues long. The DNA of the CDR3 is TGTGCCAGCAGCCCGGACAGTCGATCTGGCTACACCTTC. It specifies CASSPDSRSGYTF.

The gene calls are TRBV6-5 and TRBJ2-7, with TRBD2 identical over 11 bases. After removal of 4 bases from V and 2 bases from J, the junction contained 4 bases not matched to a gene. This CDR3 has 15 amino acids. CDR1 and CDR2 from the germline V gene are MNHEY and SVGAGI. The CDR3 protein is CASSSTSGTTYEQYF. Here the CDR3 DNA reads TGTGCCAGCAGTTCGACTAGCGGGACCACCTACGAGCAGTACTTC.

The rearrangement joins TRBV4-2 to TRBJ2-5; D is unresolved. The CDR3 spans 14 residues. The V and J ends lost 1 base and 0 bases respectively, with 6 bases between them. Germline lookup yields CDR1 LGHNA and CDR2 YNFKEQ. The CDR3 region is CASSQGPNQETQYF. CDR3 nucleotides: TGTGCCAGCAGCCAAGGGCCAAACCAAGAGACCCAGTACTTC.

This chain's CDR3 is CASSPRTPGGSYEQYF. DNA for the CDR3: TGTGCCAGCTCACCTAGGACCCCGGGGGGGTCCTACGAGCAGTACTTC. This rearrangement joins TRBV18 to TRBJ2-7; TRBD2 agrees at 8 bases. The V and J ends lost 3 bases and 1 base, in that order; junction bases with no gene match: 8. The germline CDR1 and CDR2 sequences are KGHSH and LQKENI. The length of the CDR3 is 16 residues.

The chain links TRBV27 to TRBJ2-7, with D perhaps matching TRBD1 (5 bases). The V end lost 3 bases, the J end lost 6 bases, and 15 bases lay between the germline ends. Germline values: CDR1 MNHEY, CDR2 SMNVEV (reference sequence). The length of the CDR3 is 14 residues. This CDR3 reads CASSFSRVRGEQYF. The CDR3 nucleotides read TGTGCCAGCAGTTTCAGCAGGGTCCGCGGCGAGCAGTACTTC.

This CDR3 is CASIHETGGYEQYF. The CDR3 DNA reads TGTGCCAGCATACACGAGACGGGGGGCTACGAGCAGTACTTC. The rearrangement joins TRBV6-1 to TRBJ2-7; TRBD2 matches at 7 bases. CDR3 length: 14 amino acids. The V gene end was trimmed by 7 bases and the J gene end by 3 bases; junction bases not matched to a gene: 9. Per germline, CDR1 MNHNS and CDR2 SASEGT.

V and J are TRBV18 and TRBJ1-2, with no clear D. Germline V lookup: CDR1 KGHSH, CDR2 LQKENI. The germline V and J ends were trimmed by 0 bases and 5 bases, with 10 bases remaining between them. The CDR3 runs 14 residues. Written as DNA, the CDR3 is TGTGCCAGCTCACCACCTCGTCCGAGTTATGGCTACACCTTC. Translation: CASSPPRPSYGYTF.

This chain uses TRBV19 with TRBJ1-5; D ambiguous. CDR3 size: 15 residues. V lost 1 base and J 6 bases, leaving 13 bases between the germline ends. Per the germline V gene, CDR1 is LNHDA and CDR2 is SQIVND (reference sequence). The DNA for the CDR3 is TGTGCCAGTAGTATAGGCCCTCCCGGGTTTCAGCCCCAGCATTTT. It specifies CASSIGPPGFQPQHF.

The rearrangement links TRBV28 to TRBJ1-4, with 9 positions matching TRBD1. Per germline, CDR1 MDHEN and CDR2 SYDVKM. The CDR3 runs to 17 residues. The J segment lost 8 bases and the V segment lost 6 bases, leaving 16 bases of the junction unmatched. CDR3 residues: CASSEDRGRDVREKLFF. CDR3 sequence (DNA): TGTGCCAGCAGCGAGGACAGGGGACGGGATGTGAGAGAAAAACTGTTTTTT.

The CDR3 spells CASSSPSGGPDNEQFF. Written as DNA, the CDR3 is TGTGCCAGCAGCTCCCCTAGCGGGGGGCCTGACAATGAGCAGTTCTTC. This rearrangement joins TRBV5-4 to TRBJ2-1; 11 nucleotides agree with TRBD2. V lost 3 bases and J lost 5; bases outside the gene matches: 7. The germline CDR1 and CDR2 sequences are SGHNT and YYREEE (reference sequence). The CDR3 runs 16 residues. Complete variable domain (other parts from reference TRBV5-4 and TRBJ2-1): ETGVTQSPTHLIKTRGQQVTLRCSSQSGHNTVSWYQQALGQGPQFIFQYYREEENGRGNFPPRFSGLQFPNYSSELNVNALELDDSALYLCASSSPSGGPDNEQFFGPGTRLTVL.